This TCR beta chain was identified during a study of blood T cell repertoires in COVID-19. About the research overall: Sites in the United States, Italy and Spain provided acute and convalescent COVID-19 samples. PBMCs, B-cell-depleted T cells, or T cells were the source of the cDNA or gDNA that made up the material.

Methods used by the authors: Amplified reference gene primers provided the basis for estimating nucleated cell counts. TCRdb keeps only in-frame clones here, not all; method: immunoSEQ multiplex PCR. The V and J calls and clone size are taken from that table; D and trimming were inferred from the DNA. There are around 310,000 clones in the sample; roughly 90% occur only once, and under 4.5% lies in the top ten. This clone was picked up a small number of times. This CDR3 spans 14 amino acids. Trimming took off 1 base at V and 2 bases at J, with 8 bases between the two ends. Germline assignment: CDR1 LGHDT and CDR2 YNNKEL (reference sequence).

This sequence originates from a woman in her fifties or sixties with active or convalescent COVID-19. Sequencing input: peripheral blood. The V gene is TRBV3-1 (or the pseudogene TRBV3-2), the J gene TRBJ1-2; D gene unclear. The CDR3, as DNA: TGTGCCAGCAGCCAAGGGCCAGCGAACTATGGCTACACCTTC. Encoded protein: CASSQGPANYGYTF.